One and the same sample provided the 9 T cell receptor beta chains below, sequenced in a study of T cells after yellow fever vaccination. TCRdb called the 5' RACE reads again in MiXCR, with one record for every CDR3 protein. The data contain approximately 150,000 distinct CDR3 sequences, more than 6% of them singletons. The sample in question was CD4+ T cells sorted from PBMCs, obtained 5 days after the yellow fever booster vaccination. The receptors shown here come from a man younger than 45 who received the YFV17D yellow fever vaccine.

A note on this clonotype: A much more abundant neighbour one base away suggests this may be a read error. CDR3 in DNA: TGCGCCAGCAGCTTGTCAGGGGGCAGAAAGCAGCCCCAGCATTTT. Translation gives CASSLSGGRKQPQHF. This rearrangement joins TRBV5-1 to TRBJ1-5; 8 nucleotides match TRBD1. Trimming cost V 1 base and J 7 bases; bases outside gene matches: 7. Germline CDR1 reads SGHRS; CDR2 reads YFSETQ. The CDR3 loop spans 15 amino acids.

This clonotype has a count of ten or more. The chain employs TRBV20-1 and TRBJ2-7; D possibly corresponds to TRBD1 (5 bases). The CDR3 is 13 residues long. The germline V and J ends were trimmed by 0 bases and 0 bases, with 6 bases remaining between them. Germline V gene data show CDR1 as DFQATT and CDR2 as SNEGSKA (reference sequence). As DNA, the CDR3 is TGCAGTGCTAGAGACAGGGTCTCCTACGAGCAGTACTTC. Residues: CSARDRVSYEQYF.

This clonotype has a handful of counts. CDR3: CASSAGPSTDTQYF. CDR3 sequence (DNA): TGTGCCAGTTCAGCGGGGCCGTCCACAGATACGCAGTATTTT. J is TRBJ2-3 and V is TRBV12-3 or TRBV12-4, with 7 bases that match TRBD2. V was clipped by 9 bases and J by 2 bases; unmatched bases: 8. The CDR3 is 14 amino acids.

The rearrangement joins TRBV3-1 to TRBJ2-7, with 13 bases lining up with TRBD2. V shed 11 bases and J 6 bases; nucleotides not matched to a gene: 19. CDR1 and CDR2 from the germline V gene are LGHDT and YNNKEL (reference sequence). The CDR3 contains 17 residues. The chain's CDR3 is CASCQGLAGTFAGEQYF. CDR3 bases: TGTGCCTCCTGCCAGGGACTAGCGGGGACGTTTGCGGGCGAGCAGTACTTC.

This clonotype was counted ten times or more. The chain has TRBV12-5 and TRBJ2-1; the D is unclear. Per the germline V gene, CDR1 is LGHNT and CDR2 is FRNRAP. The CDR3 is made up of 15 amino acids. The V gene lost 2 bases and the J gene lost 4 bases, with 12 bases spanning the gap. The CDR3 spells CASGLPLGGYNEQFF. DNA for the CDR3: TGTGCTAGTGGTTTGCCTTTAGGCGGTTACAATGAGCAGTTCTTC.

This clonotype has ten or more counts. The rearrangement uses TRBV20-1 and TRBJ2-1; D gene uncertain. Between the trimmed V and J ends, which lost 1 base and 2 bases, there was a span of 12 bases. Germline-derived CDR1 and CDR2 are DFQATT and SNEGSKA (reference sequence). The CDR3 length is 15 residues. CDR3 in amino acids: CSARVATRPYNEQFF. In nucleotides, the CDR3 is TGCAGTGCTAGAGTGGCGACGAGGCCCTACAATGAGCAGTTCTTC.

This clonotype was counted many times. The chain couples TRBV28 to TRBJ1-5; D not resolved. The length of the CDR3 is 12 residues. V was trimmed by 3 bases and J by 7 bases, leaving 7 bases between them. Germline loops: CDR1 MDHEN, CDR2 SYDVKM. DNA for the CDR3: TGTGCCAGCAGTTTTTCGTACCAGCCCCAGCATTTT. Translated: CASSFSYQPQHF.

This clonotype came up many times. The chain employs TRBV12-3 or TRBV12-4 and TRBJ1-3, with 9 bases that match TRBD1. Trimming removed 5 bases from V and 2 bases from J; junction bases left unmatched: 10. This CDR3 spans 17 amino acids. CDR3 nucleotide sequence: TGTGCCAGCAGTCACGAAGGGACAGGGAGGGCTGGAAACACCATATATTTT. This translates into CASSHEGTGRAGNTIYF.

The chain has TRBV5-1 and TRBJ2-7, with 14 bases aligning to TRBD2. V shed 0 bases, J shed 2 bases, and the junction held 7 bases outside the gene matches. This CDR3 has 18 amino acids. CDR1 and CDR2 (germline): SGHRS, YFSETQ. The CDR3 DNA reads TGCGCCAGCAGCTTGGGACTAGCGGGAGGGCCTATAACCTACGAGCAGTACTTC. It translates to CASSLGLAGGPITYEQYF.